This T cell receptor beta chain was captured by sequencing in a study of T cells in localized non-small cell lung cancer. Study findings and constraints: Density of T cells in blood, when higher, went with longer overall survival. The study detected a median around 57 of the top 100 tumor clones in adjacent lung. Uninvolved neighboring lung showed the greatest T cell clonality, exceeding tumor. Tumor samples were not multi-region, leaving intratumor heterogeneity unexcluded.

Germline V gene data show CDR1 as SGDLS and CDR2 as YYNGEE. V lost 2 bases and J 4 bases, leaving 15 bases between the germline ends. CDR3 length equals 16 residues. Here immunoSEQ multiplex PCR was the method, and the copy in TCRdb shows in-frame clones only, minus some. The sample includes several hundred clones, around 30% of them seen just once. This clone is categorized as large. What it binds is unknown. This sequence originates from a male donor aged 60 or over with stage III lung adenocarcinoma. The rearrangement links TRBV9 to TRBJ2-2; D unclear. The source material was lung tumor tissue, sampled before any cancer treatment. The CDR3 DNA follows: TGTGCCAGCAGCGTTGGGTATAGGGCGAGCACCGGGGAGCTGTTTTTT. Encoded protein: CASSVGYRASTGELFF.